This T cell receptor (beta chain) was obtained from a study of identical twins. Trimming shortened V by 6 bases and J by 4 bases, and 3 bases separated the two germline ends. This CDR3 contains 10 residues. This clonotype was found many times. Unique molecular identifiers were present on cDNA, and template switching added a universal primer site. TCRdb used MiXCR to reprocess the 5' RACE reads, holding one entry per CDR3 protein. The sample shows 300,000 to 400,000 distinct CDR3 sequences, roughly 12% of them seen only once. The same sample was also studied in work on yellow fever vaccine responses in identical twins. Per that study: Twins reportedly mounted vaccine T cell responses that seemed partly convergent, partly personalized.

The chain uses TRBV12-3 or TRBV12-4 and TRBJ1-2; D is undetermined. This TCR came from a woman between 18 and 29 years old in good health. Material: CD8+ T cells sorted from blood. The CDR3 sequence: CASRPYGYTF. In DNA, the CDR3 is TGTGCCAGCAGGCCCTATGGCTACACCTTC.